Sequencing of this T cell receptor beta chain was carried out in a study of radiation and T cells in renal cell carcinoma. Across the study: Nephrectomy followed 15 Gy stereotactic body radiation by 4 weeks. Regarding the study as a whole: From baseline, blood top tumor clonotypes peaked at 2 weeks post-radiation.

As to time point: baseline pretreatment blood. The treatment: 15 Gy SBRT to primary tumor, nephrectomy 4 weeks later. After SBRT, blood was collected at 2 and 4 weeks, plus baseline. This clone appeared once. The antigen is undetermined. Generated by immunoSEQ multiplex PCR, the TCRdb table keeps only in-frame clones and is missing some. Among about 130,000 clones, around 84% were seen once, and the ten largest hold around 3%. CDR3 length equals 14 residues. Trimming cost V 1 base and J 3 bases; bases outside gene matches: 3. Germline CDR1 reads MNHEY; CDR2 reads SMNVEV (reference sequence). This sample comprised blood, obtained from a patient whose treatment included radiotherapy and nephrectomy. The receptor comes from a woman aged 55-70 years with renal cell carcinoma. This chain links TRBV27 with TRBJ2-7; 7 bases are shared with TRBD2. DNA for the CDR3: TGTGCCAGCAGTTTATTTTCTAGCGGCTACGAGCAGTACTTC. Residues: CASSLFSSGYEQYF.